This is a list of T cell receptor beta chains from one sample in a study of circulating tumor DNA in untreated peripheral T-cell lymphoma. Sequencing was performed with immunoSEQ multiplex PCR; in TCRdb, only in-frame clones are kept and a portion is missing. The sample includes about 10,000 clones, roughly four fifths seen only once; the top ten take more than 2%. The sample comprised tumor tissue. The source is a human donor with peripheral T-cell lymphoma. CDR3s include the opening cysteine and the closing phenylalanine or tryptophan. Fields, in order: clone size, V gene, J gene, D gene, CDR3 DNA, CDR3 protein. A D gene is named only where the DNA matches it firmly. A clone size is listed for some rows: how often the clone was seen (once, few, many), or a class if it is expanded.

clone_size: NA; v_call: TRBV10-1; j_call: TRBJ1-1; d_call: NA; cdr3_nt: TGCGCCAGCAGTGAGTGGGGGAACACTGAAGCTTTCTTT; cdr3_aa: CASSEWGNTEAFF
clone_size: NA; v_call: TRBV7-5; j_call: TRBJ1-1; d_call: NA; cdr3_nt: TGTGCCAGCAGCCCTACTTCGGTACGGAATATGAACACTGAAGCTTTCTTT; cdr3_aa: CASSPTSVRNMNTEAFF
clone_size: NA; v_call: TRBV19; j_call: TRBJ1-3; d_call: NA; cdr3_nt: TGTGCCACCCACAGCTTAAGCTCTGGAAACACCATATATTTT; cdr3_aa: CATHSLSSGNTIYF
clone_size: NA; v_call: TRBV6-8; j_call: TRBJ1-4; d_call: TRBD1; cdr3_nt: TGTGCCAGCAACACCGGGACAGGGAATGAAAAACTGTTTTTT; cdr3_aa: CASNTGTGNEKLFF
clone_size: NA; v_call: TRBV18; j_call: TRBJ1-2; d_call: NA; cdr3_nt: TGTGCCAGCTCACCAGGCCAGAGCCAGATTGGCTACACCTTC; cdr3_aa: CASSPGQSQIGYTF
clone_size: once; v_call: TRBV5-1; j_call: TRBJ1-3; d_call: NA; cdr3_nt: TGCGCCAGCAGCTCCGGCGGGGGGAACTCTGGAAACACCATATATTTT; cdr3_aa: CASSSGGGNSGNTIYF
clone_size: once; v_call: TRBV14; j_call: TRBJ2-5; d_call: NA; cdr3_nt: TGTGCCAGCAGCCAATCTAGAACGGCCCTCCAAGAGACCCAGTACTTC; cdr3_aa: CASSQSRTALQETQYF
clone_size: NA; v_call: TRBV11-3; j_call: TRBJ1-1; d_call: NA; cdr3_nt: TGTGCCAGCAGCTACCCTAAGACGGAGATCCCTGAAGCTTTCTTT; cdr3_aa: CASSYPKTEIPEAFF
clone_size: once; v_call: TRBV12-5; j_call: TRBJ2-3; d_call: NA; cdr3_nt: TGTGCTAGTGGTCCAACACCCCGTGAGCGCGGGGACACAGATACGCAGTATTTT; cdr3_aa: CASGPTPRERGDTDTQYF
clone_size: NA; v_call: TRBV6-8; j_call: TRBJ2-3; d_call: NA; cdr3_nt: TGTGCCAGCAGTTTATTTTCGGCTTCCTGGTCAGATACGCAGTATTTT; cdr3_aa: CASSLFSASWSDTQYF
clone_size: NA; v_call: TRBV4-1; j_call: TRBJ1-1; d_call: NA; cdr3_nt: TGCGCCAGCAGCCCCCGCAGCGTCGACAGTGAAGCTTTCTTT; cdr3_aa: CASSPRSVDSEAFF
clone_size: NA; v_call: TRBV19; j_call: TRBJ2-3; d_call: TRBD2; cdr3_nt: TGTGCCAGTAGTAATCGTCCTGGGACTAGCGGGAGCACAGATACGCAGTATTTT; cdr3_aa: CASSNRPGTSGSTDTQYF
clone_size: NA; v_call: TRBV4-1; j_call: TRBJ2-7; d_call: NA; cdr3_nt: TGCGCCAGCAGCCAAGAGGGGACCTACGAGCAGTACTTC; cdr3_aa: CASSQEGTYEQYF
clone_size: NA; v_call: TRBV30; j_call: TRBJ1-2; d_call: NA; cdr3_nt: TGTGCCTGGAGGTGGGAAGGCCTTTTTGAGGATAACTATGGCTACACCTTC; cdr3_aa: CAWRWEGLFEDNYGYTF
clone_size: NA; v_call: TRBV19; j_call: TRBJ1-1; d_call: NA; cdr3_nt: TGTGCCAGTAGTAGACACCGGGACGCAAAAGCTGAAGCTTTCTTT; cdr3_aa: CASSRHRDAKAEAFF
clone_size: NA; v_call: TRBV11-3; j_call: TRBJ2-3; d_call: TRBD2; cdr3_nt: TGTGCCAGCAGCTTCGTTGGAGGACTAGCGGGGGGGAGTGGAGATACGCAGTATTTT; cdr3_aa: CASSFVGGLAGGSGDTQYF
clone_size: once; v_call: TRBV11-3; j_call: TRBJ2-7; d_call: NA; cdr3_nt: TGTGCCAGCAGCCAGGACAGATACTACGAGGAGCAGTACTTC; cdr3_aa: CASSQDRYYEEQYF
clone_size: NA; v_call: TRBV6-8; j_call: TRBJ2-3; d_call: NA; cdr3_nt: TGTGCCAGCAGTGTAACGGTCCCGGATACGCAGTATTTT; cdr3_aa: CASSVTVPDTQYF
clone_size: NA; v_call: TRBV9; j_call: TRBJ2-1; d_call: TRBD2; cdr3_nt: TGTGCCAGCAGCGTTCGATCAATTACTAGCGGGGGTAACAATGAGCAGTTCTTC; cdr3_aa: CASSVRSITSGGNNEQFF
clone_size: NA; v_call: TRBV5-1; j_call: TRBJ2-1; d_call: NA; cdr3_nt: TGCGCCAGCAGCTCTGGGGGGAGAGGGTCCTACAATGAGCAGTTCTTC; cdr3_aa: CASSSGGRGSYNEQFF
clone_size: few; v_call: TRBV10-3; j_call: TRBJ2-7; d_call: NA; cdr3_nt: TGTGCCATCAGTGAGGTACAGGGCGGCCCCTACGAGCAGTACTTC; cdr3_aa: CAISEVQGGPYEQYF
clone_size: NA; v_call: TRBV12-5; j_call: TRBJ2-7; d_call: NA; cdr3_nt: TGTGCTAGTGGTTTGGTGTACGGGGTCGAGCAGTACTTC; cdr3_aa: CASGLVYGVEQYF
clone_size: few; v_call: TRBV18; j_call: TRBJ1-4; d_call: TRBD1; cdr3_nt: TGTGCCAGCTCACCAACAGGGGTTAATGAAAAACTGTTTTTT; cdr3_aa: CASSPTGVNEKLFF
clone_size: NA; v_call: TRBV6-4; j_call: TRBJ2-5; d_call: TRBD2; cdr3_nt: TGTGCCAGCAGTTTGGGACTAGCGGGAGGATGGGAGACCCAGTACTTC; cdr3_aa: CASSLGLAGGWETQYF
clone_size: NA; v_call: TRBV4-1; j_call: TRBJ1-5; d_call: NA; cdr3_nt: TGCGCCAGCGGACCGACGGTCGTAGGGGGCAATCAGCCCCAGCATTTT; cdr3_aa: CASGPTVVGGNQPQHF
clone_size: few; v_call: TRBV19; j_call: TRBJ2-1; d_call: TRBD2; cdr3_nt: TGTGCTAGTAGTACCGGACTAGCGGTCTACAATGAGCAGTTCTTC; cdr3_aa: CASSTGLAVYNEQFF
clone_size: NA; v_call: TRBV10-3; j_call: TRBJ1-6; d_call: NA; cdr3_nt: TGTGCCAGCGGCAAAGAAGGGAATTCACCCCTCCACTTT; cdr3_aa: CASGKEGNSPLHF
clone_size: once; v_call: TRBV27; j_call: TRBJ2-3; d_call: NA; cdr3_nt: TGTGCCAGCAGCGCCGCCCCAGGATATATGCAGTATTTT; cdr3_aa: CASSAAPGYMQYF
clone_size: NA; v_call: TRBV12-5; j_call: TRBJ1-4; d_call: NA; cdr3_nt: TGTGCTAGTGGTGCGCCGGATCCGACTTTCGGCTATGAAAAACTGTTTTTT; cdr3_aa: CASGAPDPTFGYEKLFF
clone_size: NA; v_call: TRBV18; j_call: TRBJ1-4; d_call: TRBD1; cdr3_nt: TGTGCCAGCTCACCACTTTTAGGGGGCGCCCAGGAAAAACTGTTTTTT; cdr3_aa: CASSPLLGGAQEKLFF
clone_size: NA; v_call: TRBV30; j_call: TRBJ2-1; d_call: NA; cdr3_nt: TGTGCCTGGAGTAGGGGAATCAACAATGAGCAGTTCTTC; cdr3_aa: CAWSRGINNEQFF
clone_size: NA; v_call: TRBV6-8; j_call: TRBJ2-5; d_call: TRBD1; cdr3_nt: TGTGCCAGCGGTCAATGGGACAGTCAAGAGACCCAGTACTTC; cdr3_aa: CASGQWDSQETQYF
clone_size: NA; v_call: TRBV14; j_call: TRBJ2-7; d_call: NA; cdr3_nt: TGTGCCAGCAGCCATTACGGAGGAAACGAGCAGTACTTC; cdr3_aa: CASSHYGGNEQYF
clone_size: few; v_call: TRBV30; j_call: TRBJ1-6; d_call: TRBD1; cdr3_nt: TGTGCCTGTATCGACAGGGGGCAATCACCCCTCCACTTT; cdr3_aa: CACIDRGQSPLHF
clone_size: once; v_call: TRBV18; j_call: TRBJ2-7; d_call: NA; cdr3_nt: TGTGCCAGCTCACCCGTTGAGAGCGAGCAGTACTTC; cdr3_aa: CASSPVESEQYF